This is a list of T cell receptor beta chains from one sample in a study of cytomegalovirus exposure and HLA in healthy donors. The assay was immunoSEQ multiplex PCR, and TCRdb's table has in-frame clones only and misses some. This table holds 200,000 to 250,000 clones, 70% to 85% found once. The sample was PBMCs. These receptors were collected from an older woman in good health and CMV-seropositive. Each CDR3 is given with its conserved first and last residue. The D gene is left open where the match is weak. Some rows mark clone size as missing; the rest say once, few, many or name a class of expanded clone.

>-|-|TRBV9|TRBJ1-4
CASSPGQPHNEKLFF
TGTGCCAGCAGCCCCGGACAGCCGCACAATGAAAAACTGTTTTTT
>TRBD1|-|TRBV19|TRBJ1-1
CASSAGTAPRNTEAFF
TGTGCCAGTAGTGCCGGGACAGCGCCCAGGAACACTGAAGCTTTCTTT
>TRBD2|-|TRBV4-2|TRBJ2-3
CASSQEWGLAGGWDTQYF
TGTGCCAGCAGCCAAGAGTGGGGACTAGCGGGGGGGTGGGATACGCAGTATTTT
>-|-|TRBV20-1|TRBJ2-3
CSAIHPNTQYF
TGCAGTGCTATCCACCCTAATACGCAGTATTTT
>TRBD1|-|TRBV6-5|TRBJ1-4
CASSYTSGTGNEKLFF
TGTGCCAGCAGTTACACTTCCGGGACAGGGAATGAAAAACTGTTTTTT
>TRBD1|-|TRBV18|TRBJ2-3
CASSPLLSQGTDTQYF
TGTGCCAGCTCACCACTCCTATCACAGGGGACAGATACGCAGTATTTT
>-|-|TRBV4-3|TRBJ2-2
CASSKAREVTGELFF
TGCGCCAGCAGCAAGGCTAGGGAGGTCACCGGGGAGCTGTTTTTT
>-|-|TRBV27|TRBJ1-1
CASSLSWGGAEAFF
TGTGCCAGCAGTTTATCGTGGGGGGGAGCTGAAGCTTTCTTT
>-|few|TRBV25-1|TRBJ2-1
CASSDRLEQFF
TGTGCCAGCAGTGACCGACTAGAGCAGTTCTTC
>-|-|TRBV7-9|TRBJ2-6
CSSSSARGYGANVLTF
TGTTCCAGCAGCTCCGCGCGGGGCTACGGGGCCAACGTCCTGACTTTC
>TRBD1|-|TRBV18|TRBJ2-7
CASSRQGYEQYF
TGTGCCAGCTCCAGACAGGGCTACGAGCAGTACTTC
>TRBD2|-|TRBV11-1|TRBJ2-3
CASRAASGGFTDTQYF
TGTGCCAGCAGAGCTGCTAGCGGGGGGTTCACAGATACGCAGTATTTT
>-|-|TRBV5-1|TRBJ1-4
CASSRAGLAEKLFF
TGCGCCAGCAGCCGCGCAGGGTTAGCTGAAAAACTGTTTTTT
>TRBD1|-|TRBV6-1|TRBJ2-7
CASSAGQGTYEQYF
TGTGCCAGCAGTGCCGGACAGGGCACCTACGAGCAGTACTTC
>-|-|TRBV28|TRBJ1-1
CASSAFRRHTEAFF
TGTGCCAGCAGTGCCTTCAGGAGGCACACTGAAGCTTTCTTT
>-|once|TRBV10-3|TRBJ1-5
CAISALGGNQPQHF
TGTGCCATCAGTGCCCTAGGGGGCAATCAGCCCCAGCATTTT
>TRBD1|few|TRBV19|TRBJ1-1
CASSRVDRETEAFF
TGTGCCAGTAGTAGGGTCGACAGGGAGACTGAAGCTTTCTTT
>TRBD1|-|TRBV6-1|TRBJ1-2
CASSEALQGVKIYGYTF
TGTGCCAGCAGTGAAGCGCTTCAGGGGGTGAAGATCTATGGCTACACCTTC
>-|-|TRBV14|TRBJ2-7
CASSLRGGNEQYF
TGTGCCAGCAGCCTAAGGGGCGGGAACGAGCAGTACTTC
>-|-|TRBV27|TRBJ1-1
CASSLKVPGMNTEAFF
TGTGCCAGCAGTTTAAAGGTTCCGGGGATGAACACTGAAGCTTTCTTT
>-|once|TRBV2|TRBJ1-3
CASTRDSGNTIYF
TGTGCCAGCACCCGGGACTCTGGAAACACCATATATTTT
>TRBD1|-|TRBV11-3|TRBJ2-5
CASSLTAGGETQYF
TGTGCCAGCAGCTTAACCGCAGGGGGAGAGACCCAGTACTTC
>TRBD1|-|TRBV18|TRBJ2-5
CASSPYLDRGETQYF
TGTGCCAGCTCACCATATCTTGACAGGGGAGAGACCCAGTACTTC
>TRBD1|few|TRBV5-1|TRBJ2-5
CASSSGQGRTQYF
TGCGCCAGCAGCTCGGGACAGGGTCGGACCCAGTACTTC
>-|-|TRBV5-1|TRBJ2-1
CASSPGGSNEQFF
TGCGCCAGCAGCCCTGGAGGGAGCAATGAGCAGTTCTTC
>-|-|TRBV5-4|TRBJ1-2
CASSGGPPDGGYTF
TGTGCCAGCAGTGGGGGCCCGCCCGATGGGGGCTACACCTTC
>TRBD1|-|TRBV5-1|TRBJ2-3
CASSRGQAITDTQYF
TGCGCCAGCAGCCGGGGACAGGCGATAACAGATACGCAGTATTTT
>TRBD2|-|TRBV4-1|TRBJ2-7
CASSPGTSGYEQYF
TGCGCCAGCAGCCCGGGGACTAGCGGATACGAGCAGTACTTC
>TRBD1|-|TRBV5-1|TRBJ2-2
CASSWDRVSANTGELFF
TGCGCCAGCAGCTGGGACAGGGTATCCGCGAACACCGGGGAGCTGTTTTTT
>TRBD1|few|TRBV30|TRBJ1-1
CAWSVTGEVTEAFF
TGTGCCTGGAGTGTTACAGGGGAGGTCACTGAAGCTTTCTTT
>TRBD1|-|TRBV19|TRBJ1-1
CASRSGTENTEAFF
TGTGCCAGCCGTTCCGGGACAGAGAACACTGAAGCTTTCTTT